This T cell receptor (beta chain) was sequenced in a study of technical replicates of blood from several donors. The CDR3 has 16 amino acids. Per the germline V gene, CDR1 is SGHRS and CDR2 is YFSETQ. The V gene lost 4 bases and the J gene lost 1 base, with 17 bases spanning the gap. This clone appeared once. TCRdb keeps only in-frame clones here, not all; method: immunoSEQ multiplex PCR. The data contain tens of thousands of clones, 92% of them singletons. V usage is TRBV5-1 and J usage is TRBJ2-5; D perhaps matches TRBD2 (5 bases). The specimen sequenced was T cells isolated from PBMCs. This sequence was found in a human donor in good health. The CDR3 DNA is TGCGCCAGCAGCCTTGATCCCCGAGGGATCCAAGAGACCCAGTACTTC. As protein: CASSLDPRGIQETQYF.